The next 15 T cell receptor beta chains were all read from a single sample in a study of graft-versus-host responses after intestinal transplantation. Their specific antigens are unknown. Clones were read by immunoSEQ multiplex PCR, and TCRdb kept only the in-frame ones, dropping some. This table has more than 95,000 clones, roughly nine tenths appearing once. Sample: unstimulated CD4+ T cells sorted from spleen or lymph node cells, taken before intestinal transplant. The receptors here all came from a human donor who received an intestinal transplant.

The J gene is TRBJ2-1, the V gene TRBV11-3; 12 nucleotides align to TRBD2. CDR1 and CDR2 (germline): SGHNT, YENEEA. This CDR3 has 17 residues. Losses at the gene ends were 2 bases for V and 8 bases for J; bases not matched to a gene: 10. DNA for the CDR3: TGTGCCAGCAGCTTACGGAAGACTAGCGGGGGTGTAGATGAGCAGTTCTTC. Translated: CASSLRKTSGGVDEQFF.

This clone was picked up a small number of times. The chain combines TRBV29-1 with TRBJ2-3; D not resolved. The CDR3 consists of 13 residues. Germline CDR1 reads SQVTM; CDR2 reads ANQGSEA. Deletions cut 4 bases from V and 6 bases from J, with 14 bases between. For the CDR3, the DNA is TGCAGCGTTGGCACTGTCCTCGCGGATACGCAGTATTTT. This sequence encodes CSVGTVLADTQYF.

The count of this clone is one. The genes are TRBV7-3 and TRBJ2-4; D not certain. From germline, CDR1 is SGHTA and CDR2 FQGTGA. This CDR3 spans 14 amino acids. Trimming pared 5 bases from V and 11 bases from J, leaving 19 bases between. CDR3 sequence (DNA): TGTGCCAGCAGCCCCTATTACCCGGAACGTGTTCAGTACTTC. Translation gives CASSPYYPERVQYF.

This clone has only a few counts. The CDR3 is CSTGGDQPQHF. CDR3 bases: TGCAGTACTGGAGGGGATCAGCCCCAGCATTTT. The chain joins TRBV20-1 to TRBJ1-5, with D possibly matching TRBD1 (5 bases). Germline V gene data show CDR1 as DFQATT and CDR2 as SNEGSKA (reference sequence). The germline V and J ends were trimmed by 8 bases and 5 bases, with 10 bases remaining between them. The CDR3 runs 11 residues.

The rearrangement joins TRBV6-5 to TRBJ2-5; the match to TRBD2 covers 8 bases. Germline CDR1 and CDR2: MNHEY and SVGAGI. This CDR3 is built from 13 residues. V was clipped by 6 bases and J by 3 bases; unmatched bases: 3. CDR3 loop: CASSGRGKETQYF. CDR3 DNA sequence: TGTGCCAGCAGCGGGAGGGGCAAAGAGACCCAGTACTTC.

The CDR3 DNA reads as TGTGCCAGCAGCATACAGGGGAACTCCTACGAGCAGTACTTC. Translation: CASSIQGNSYEQYF. V usage is TRBV5-4 and J usage is TRBJ2-7; 7 nucleotides line up with TRBD1. The CDR3 runs 14 residues. Unmatched junction bases numbered 4, after V lost 4 bases and J lost 0 bases. Germline-derived CDR1 and CDR2 are SGHNT and YYREEE (reference sequence).

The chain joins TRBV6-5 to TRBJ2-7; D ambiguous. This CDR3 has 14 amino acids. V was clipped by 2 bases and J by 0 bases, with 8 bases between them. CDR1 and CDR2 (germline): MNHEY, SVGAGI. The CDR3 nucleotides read TGTGCCAGCAGTTACCGTGCGAACTCCTACGAGCAGTACTTC. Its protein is CASSYRANSYEQYF.

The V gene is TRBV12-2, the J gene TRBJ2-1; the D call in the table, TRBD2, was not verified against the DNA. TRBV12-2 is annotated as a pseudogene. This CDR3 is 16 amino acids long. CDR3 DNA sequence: TGTGCAAGTCGCTCCGGCGGAGGGGAGGGCTACAATGAGCAGTTCTTC. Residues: CASRSGGGEGYNEQFF.

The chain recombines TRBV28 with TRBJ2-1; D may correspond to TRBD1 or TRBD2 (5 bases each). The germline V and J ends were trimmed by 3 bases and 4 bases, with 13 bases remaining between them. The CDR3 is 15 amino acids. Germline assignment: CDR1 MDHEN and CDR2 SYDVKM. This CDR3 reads CASSFFGTKYNEQFF. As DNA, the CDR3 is TGTGCCAGCAGTTTTTTCGGGACGAAATACAATGAGCAGTTCTTC.

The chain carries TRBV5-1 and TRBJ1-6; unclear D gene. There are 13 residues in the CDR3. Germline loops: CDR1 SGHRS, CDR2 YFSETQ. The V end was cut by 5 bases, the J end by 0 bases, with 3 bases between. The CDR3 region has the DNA TGCGCCAGCAGGGACTCCTATAATTCACCCCTCCACTTT. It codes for CASRDSYNSPLHF. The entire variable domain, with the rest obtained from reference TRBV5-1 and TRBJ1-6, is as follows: KAGVTQTPRYLIKTRGQQVTLSCSPISGHRSVSWYQQTPGQGLQFLFEYFSETQRNKGNFPGRFSGRQFSNSRSEMNVSTLELGDSALYLCASRDSYNSPLHFGNGTRLTVT.

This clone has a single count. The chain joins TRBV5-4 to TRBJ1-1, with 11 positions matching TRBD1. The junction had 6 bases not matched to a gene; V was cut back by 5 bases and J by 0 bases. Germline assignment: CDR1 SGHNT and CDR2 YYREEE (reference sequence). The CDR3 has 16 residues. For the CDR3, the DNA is TGTGCCAGCAGATGGGGGACAGGGGGGCTGAACACTGAAGCTTTCTTT. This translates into CASRWGTGGLNTEAFF.

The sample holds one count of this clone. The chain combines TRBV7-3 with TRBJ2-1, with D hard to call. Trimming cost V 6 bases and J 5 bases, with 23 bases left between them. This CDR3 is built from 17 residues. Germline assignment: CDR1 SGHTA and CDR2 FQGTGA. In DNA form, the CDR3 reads TGTGCCAGCAGTCCTTATACTACCCCTTTTTATAACAATGAGCAGTTCTTC. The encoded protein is CASSPYTTPFYNNEQFF.

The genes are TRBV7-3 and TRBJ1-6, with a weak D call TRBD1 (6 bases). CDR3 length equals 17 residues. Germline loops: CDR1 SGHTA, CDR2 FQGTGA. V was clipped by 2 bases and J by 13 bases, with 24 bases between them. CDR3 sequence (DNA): TGTGCCAGCAGCTTACAGCCGCCGGGGGTAGAGAGGGGGCCCCTCCACTTT. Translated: CASSLQPPGVERGPLHF.

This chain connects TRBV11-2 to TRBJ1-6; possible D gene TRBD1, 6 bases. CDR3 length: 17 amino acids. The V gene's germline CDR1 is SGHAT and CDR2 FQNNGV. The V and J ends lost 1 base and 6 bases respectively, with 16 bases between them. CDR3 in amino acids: CASSLGSWGGSNSPLHF. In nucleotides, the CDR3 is TGTGCCAGCAGCTTAGGGAGTTGGGGGGGCTCTAATTCACCCCTCCACTTT.

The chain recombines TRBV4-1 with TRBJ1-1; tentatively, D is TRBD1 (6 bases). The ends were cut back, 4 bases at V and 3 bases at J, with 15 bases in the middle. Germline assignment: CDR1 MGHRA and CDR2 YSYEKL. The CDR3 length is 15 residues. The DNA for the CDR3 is TGCGCCAGCAGCCTTACAACAGGGACGTACACTGAAGCTTTCTTT. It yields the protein CASSLTTGTYTEAFF.